Listed below are T cell receptor beta chains from one sample, sequenced in a study of blood T cells in healthy people across ages. TCRdb called the 5' RACE reads again in MiXCR, with one record for every CDR3 protein. Of 630,000 or so distinct CDR3 sequences in the sample, about 30% are singletons; the top ten hold roughly 14%. The sequenced sample was blood. These receptors originate from a woman of 80 years or more in good health. The CDR3 runs from the conserved cysteine through the conserved F or W. Fields, in order: V gene, CDR3 length, D gene, clone size, J gene, CDR3 protein, CDR3 DNA. D genes are given only for firm matches. Expanded clones get a size class; other rows say once, few or many, or leave the size out.

V: TRBV7-2
length: 15
D: NA
size: many
J: TRBJ1-5
CDR3: CASSLARGVNQPQHF
DNA: TGTGCCAGCAGCTTAGCGAGGGGGGTTAATCAGCCCCAGCATTTT

V: TRBV7-9
length: 14
D: NA
size: NA
J: TRBJ2-3
CDR3: CASSKRGGEDTQYF
DNA: TGTGCCAGCAGCAAGCGAGGGGGGGAAGATACGCAGTATTTT

V: TRBV6-2/TRBV6-3
length: 14
D: NA
size: many
J: TRBJ2-5
CDR3: CASTRTGAWETQYF
DNA: TGTGCCAGCACCCGAACGGGGGCCTGGGAGACCCAGTACTTC

V: TRBV12-3/TRBV12-4
length: 15
D: TRBD2
size: NA
J: TRBJ2-1
CDR3: CASSLLAASYNEQFF
DNA: TGTGCCAGCAGTTTACTAGCGGCTTCCTACAATGAGCAGTTCTTC

V: TRBV10-3
length: 14
D: NA
size: NA
J: TRBJ2-7
CDR3: CAISESMELTEQYF
DNA: TGTGCCATCAGTGAGTCGATGGAGCTTACGGAGCAGTACTTC

V: TRBV5-1
length: 18
D: NA
size: many
J: TRBJ2-4
CDR3: CASSSLGSAATTENIQYF
DNA: TGCGCCAGCAGCTCCCTAGGCTCAGCAGCGACGACTGAAAACATTCAGTACTTC

V: TRBV7-2
length: 15
D: NA
size: many
J: TRBJ2-1
CDR3: CASSVRPSGYNEQFF
DNA: TGTGCCAGCAGCGTAAGACCCAGCGGGTACAATGAGCAGTTCTTC

V: TRBV10-3
length: 14
D: TRBD2
size: NA
J: TRBJ2-1
CDR3: CAISETTSGGVQFF
DNA: TGTGCCATCAGTGAGACGACTAGCGGGGGGGTGCAGTTCTTC

V: TRBV6-2/TRBV6-3
length: 14
D: NA
size: many
J: TRBJ1-1
CDR3: CATEALGTATEAFF
DNA: TGTGCCACCGAGGCCTTAGGGACGGCCACTGAAGCTTTCTTT

V: TRBV5-4
length: 14
D: NA
size: NA
J: TRBJ2-7
CDR3: CASSWGVTAYEQYF
DNA: TGTGCCAGCAGCTGGGGAGTCACGGCCTACGAGCAGTACTTC

V: TRBV6-1
length: 15
D: TRBD1
size: NA
J: TRBJ2-7
CDR3: CASSEPGQGPYEQYF
DNA: TGTGCCAGCAGTGAACCGGGACAGGGCCCCTACGAGCAGTACTTC

V: TRBV20-1
length: 13
D: NA
size: once
J: TRBJ2-1
CDR3: CGARDKPPNEQFF
DNA: TGCGGTGCTAGAGATAAGCCTCCCAATGAGCAGTTCTTT

V: TRBV7-2
length: 16
D: NA
size: few
J: TRBJ1-3
CDR3: CASSLAALGSGNTIYF
DNA: TGTGCCAGCAGCTTAGCCGCCCTAGGCTCTGGAAACACCATATATTTT

V: TRBV5-6
length: 15
D: NA
size: few
J: TRBJ1-1
CDR3: CASSLEPGSSTEAFF
DNA: TGTGCCAGCAGCTTAGAGCCGGGGTCGAGCACTGAAGCTTTCTTT

V: TRBV12-3/TRBV12-4
length: 14
D: TRBD1
size: many
J: TRBJ1-6
CDR3: CASRRQGAYSPLHF
DNA: TGTGCCAGCAGGAGACAGGGGGCCTATTCACCCCTCCACTTT

V: TRBV4-3
length: 14
D: NA
size: many
J: TRBJ2-7
CDR3: CASSPDPTGAEQYF
DNA: TGCGCCAGCAGCCCCGACCCTACAGGAGCCGAGCAGTACTTC

V: TRBV4-1
length: 15
D: TRBD1
size: NA
J: TRBJ1-1
CDR3: CASSQGQGIGTEAFF
DNA: TGCGCCAGCAGCCAAGGACAGGGGATAGGCACTGAAGCTTTCTTT

V: TRBV10-3
length: 12
D: NA
size: many
J: TRBJ1-4
CDR3: CAISGANEKLFF
DNA: TGTGCCATCAGTGGAGCTAATGAAAAACTGTTTTTT

V: TRBV5-6
length: 13
D: NA
size: few
J: TRBJ1-5
CDR3: CASSPSLGRPQHF
DNA: TGTGCCAGCAGCCCGTCCTTAGGCAGGCCCCAGCATTTT

V: TRBV20-1
length: 13
D: NA
size: NA
J: TRBJ2-7
CDR3: CSARDPGQYEQYF
DNA: TGCAGTGCTAGAGATCCTGGACAGTACGAGCAGTACTTC

V: TRBV18
length: 13
D: NA
size: few
J: TRBJ2-7
CDR3: CASSSEVRVEQYF
DNA: TGTGCCAGCTCATCCGAGGTACGCGTTGAGCAGTACTTC

V: TRBV4-3
length: 17
D: TRBD1
size: many
J: TRBJ1-2
CDR3: CASSQDVPGQGASGYTF
DNA: TGCGCCAGCAGCCAAGATGTTCCTGGACAGGGGGCTAGCGGCTACACCTTC

V: TRBV5-1
length: 15
D: NA
size: NA
J: TRBJ2-1
CDR3: CASILGPGARGEQFF
DNA: TGCGCCAGCATATTAGGACCCGGGGCCCGGGGTGAGCAGTTCTTC

V: TRBV27
length: 17
D: NA
size: many
J: TRBJ1-5
CDR3: CASRAYRTAIDNQPQHF
DNA: TGTGCCAGCAGAGCCTACAGGACCGCGATCGACAATCAGCCCCAGCATTTT

V: TRBV6-5
length: 15
D: NA
size: NA
J: TRBJ1-1
CDR3: CASSYSGGGNTEAFF
DNA: TGTGCCAGCAGTTACTCGGGGGGCGGTAACACTGAAGCTTTCTTT

V: TRBV12-3/TRBV12-4
length: 12
D: NA
size: many
J: TRBJ2-2
CDR3: CASSRTIGELFF
DNA: TGTGCCAGCAGTCGGACAATCGGGGAGCTGTTTTTT

V: TRBV4-2
length: 14
D: NA
size: many
J: TRBJ1-2
CDR3: CASSQDPGYYGYTF
DNA: TGTGCCAGCAGCCAAGATCCGGGGTACTATGGCTACACCTTC

V: TRBV5-1
length: 16
D: NA
size: few
J: TRBJ2-5
CDR3: CASSLAASPSYNEQYF
DNA: TGCGCCAGCAGCTTGGCCGCTAGCCCCTCCTACAATGAGCAGTACTTC

V: TRBV30
length: 13
D: TRBD1
size: once
J: TRBJ2-5
CDR3: CAWATGVQETQYF
DNA: TGTGCCTGGGCTACAGGGGTTCAAGAGACCCAGTACTTC

V: TRBV29-1
length: 16
D: TRBD1
size: many
J: TRBJ1-1
CDR3: CSVEGRDRGPGTEAFF
DNA: TGCAGCGTTGAAGGCCGGGACAGGGGCCCGGGCACTGAAGCTTTCTTT

V: TRBV30
length: 11
D: NA
size: many
J: TRBJ2-1
CDR3: CAWSRYLEQFF
DNA: TGTGCCTGGAGTCGGTACCTTGAGCAGTTCTTC

V: TRBV20-1
length: 13
D: NA
size: few
J: TRBJ2-5
CDR3: CSARTGWEETQYF
DNA: TGCAGTGCTAGGACAGGATGGGAAGAGACCCAGTACTTC

V: TRBV12-3/TRBV12-4
length: 17
D: TRBD2
size: few
J: TRBJ2-1
CDR3: CASSFRLAGGPNNEQFF
DNA: TGTGCCAGCAGTTTCCGGCTAGCGGGGGGGCCGAACAATGAGCAGTTCTTC

V: TRBV12-3/TRBV12-4
length: 16
D: TRBD2
size: few
J: TRBJ2-2
CDR3: CASTLLAGGNTGELFF
DNA: TGTGCCAGCACGCTATTAGCGGGGGGAAACACCGGGGAGCTGTTTTTT

V: TRBV7-8
length: 16
D: NA
size: many
J: TRBJ2-1
CDR3: CASSLVRTASYNEQFF
DNA: TGTGCCAGCAGCTTAGTGAGGACAGCTTCCTACAATGAGCAGTTCTTC

V: TRBV28
length: 18
D: NA
size: few
J: TRBJ1-1
CDR3: CASSSIGYRQSMNTEAFF
DNA: TGTGCCAGCAGTTCAATTGGTTATAGACAGTCCATGAACACTGAAGCTTTCTTT

V: TRBV4-2
length: 14
D: NA
size: NA
J: TRBJ1-1
CDR3: CASWTAGSATEAFF
DNA: TGTGCCAGCTGGACGGCAGGCTCGGCCACTGAAGCTTTCTTT

V: TRBV4-1
length: 15
D: NA
size: NA
J: TRBJ2-1
CDR3: CASSQPRESRNEQFF
DNA: TGCGCCAGCAGCCAACCCCGGGAGTCTCGCAATGAGCAGTTCTTC

V: TRBV6-1
length: 12
D: NA
size: many
J: TRBJ1-2
CDR3: CASVPGYYGYTF
DNA: TGTGCCAGCGTACCAGGCTACTATGGCTACACCTTC

V: TRBV5-1
length: 16
D: NA
size: many
J: TRBJ2-1
CDR3: CASSPAGGGSYNEQFF
DNA: TGCGCCAGCAGCCCCGCCGGTGGGGGCTCCTACAATGAGCAGTTCTTC

V: TRBV20-1
length: 13
D: NA
size: NA
J: TRBJ1-1
CDR3: CSAVIWGNTEAFF
DNA: TGCAGTGCTGTGATCTGGGGGAACACTGAAGCTTTCTTT

V: TRBV29-1
length: 14
D: NA
size: many
J: TRBJ2-7
CDR3: CSVGLVTGSNEQYF
DNA: TGCAGCGTTGGGTTAGTAACAGGGTCCAACGAGCAGTACTTC

V: TRBV20-1
length: 18
D: TRBD2
size: many
J: TRBJ2-3
CDR3: CSASRAGDPTLGTDTQYF
DNA: TGCAGTGCTAGTAGAGCGGGGGACCCCACCTTAGGCACAGATACGCAGTATTTT

V: TRBV6-1
length: 15
D: TRBD1
size: NA
J: TRBJ2-7
CDR3: CASSETSGGAGEQYF
DNA: TGTGCCAGCAGTGAAACTTCAGGGGGCGCCGGTGAGCAGTACTTC